The sequence of this T cell receptor (beta chain) was determined in a study of cytomegalovirus exposure and HLA in healthy donors. Study-wide context: T cells numbering about 179 million yielded some 100 million unique TCR beta sequences in an earlier analysis.

Findings of the study overall: HLA allele associations emerged for roughly 17,000 TCR beta sequences in a later analysis, at 0.05 false discovery rate.

As for this clone: The antigen is unknown.

Primers: 60 Vbeta forward and 13 Jbeta reverse. Profiled with immunoSEQ multiplex PCR; TCRdb holds only in-frame clones, not every one. This repertoire comprises some 120,000 clones; its ten largest clones make up roughly 3.7%. The CDR3 consists of 14 residues. Trimming stripped 4 bases from V and 8 bases from J, with 14 bases between. The clonotype was recovered from a man younger than 45 in good health and CMV-seronegative. Sequences were obtained from PBMCs. This chain links TRBV23-1 with TRBJ1-4; D remains unclear. TRBV23-1 is flagged as an ORF with uncertain function. The CDR3 DNA reads TGCGCCAGCAGTCCATCTCGACACCTCGAAAAACTGTTTTTT. This sequence encodes CASSPSRHLEKLFF.